The T cell receptor (beta chain) under discussion was sequenced for a study of blood T cell repertoires in COVID-19 (dated by TCRdb to the early 2020s). With respect to the entire study: Collaborator samples came from the United States, Italy and Spain and covered acute and convalescent phases of COVID-19. Samples were obtained from the ongoing ImmuneRACE study (first 160 participants) and from about 1,300 subjects provided by 6 global collaborators. Deeply sampled blood TCRbeta repertoires from subjects exposed to, actively infected with, or recovered from COVID-19 were included in the dataset. The material from the prospective study consisted of cDNA or gDNA derived from T cells, B-cell-depleted T cells, or PBMCs. The repertoires were released in a freely available public database intended as a resource for research on the immune response to SARS-CoV-2. HLA class I and class II types, where available, came from metadata supplied by the sample provider rather than from assay-based typing. Nearly every sample came with metadata listing a de-identified subject ID, COVID-19 status, age in years and sex. What the study reported, not specific to this receptor: Clinical and demographic metadata were provided uncurated, with the amount varying by source and participant.

CDR1 is given as SGHNT and CDR2 as YYREEE, both from the germline V gene (reference sequence). The CDR3 starts with the cysteine, ends with the phenylalanine, and has 16 residues. Just the 48-base CDR3 DNA is kept, in frame starting at base 1. V is reduced by 4 bases and J by 0 bases, leaving a spacing of 16 bases between them. This clone was seen only once. Which antigen it targets is not known. No base quality values were provided; no much bigger clone lies one nucleotide off. The collaborating institutions used their own protocols to collect whole blood in K2EDTA tubes. For TCRbeta analysis, collaborators shipped samples as frozen whole blood, isolated PBMCs, or DNA extracted from either of those sample types. The immunoSEQ Assay, a bias-controlled multiplex PCR, was used to amplify TCRbeta CDR3 regions from genomic DNA. The source study handled its data this way. Nucleated cell counts per sample were estimated from amplification of reference gene primers within the assay. Sequence reads were collapsed and filtered to measure the absolute abundance of every unique TCRbeta CDR3 rearrangement. Productive Simpson clonality was computed per sample as the square root of Simpson's diversity index over productive rearrangements. This immuneACCESS table, as held by TCRdb, lists in-frame sequences with V and J called but not all clones. Of the missing ones, under half trace to an unresolved V gene in checked studies; the others have no known cause. The DNA was the basis for D and trimming; V, J and clone size are from that table. Present in this sample are about 240,000 clones, about four fifths of which were seen just once. Approximately 4.5% of the sample belongs to the ten largest clones.

The sequence was collected from a woman in her 70s with acute or convalescent COVID-19. The specimen was peripheral blood. The chain is encoded by TRBV5-4 joined to TRBJ1-1, with no confidently assigned D gene. The CDR3 here reads CASSPRGSGLNTEAFF. The DNA reads as follows: TGTGCCAGCAGCCCCCGAGGTTCGGGGTTGAACACTGAAGCTTTCTTT.